This T cell receptor beta chain was observed in a study of cytomegalovirus exposure and HLA in healthy donors. The wider study: Researchers previously reported finding just under 120 million unique TCR beta sequences from approximately 190 million T cells.

As regards this clone: Its antigen is as yet unknown.

Use of 60 Vbeta and 13 Jbeta primers characterized the PCR. Here immunoSEQ multiplex PCR was the method, and the copy in TCRdb shows in-frame clones only, minus some. The data show approximately 170,000 clones, 77% seen once. The CDR3 extends over 14 amino acids. V gave up 4 bases and J gave up 9 bases; unmatched junction bases: 10. Per the germline V gene, CDR1 is SGHRS and CDR2 is YFSETQ. Findings of the study overall: A list of approximately 160 TCR beta chains associated with cytomegalovirus was given.

The sample taken for sequencing was PBMCs. The TCR originated in a woman in her thirties or forties in good health and CMV-seropositive. J is TRBJ2-4 and V is TRBV5-1; TRBD1 matches 7 bases. The CDR3 nucleotides read TGCGCCAGCAGCCGCCGGGACAGAGGGGTCATTCAGTACTTC. It codes for CASSRRDRGVIQYF.